These T cell receptor beta chains were read from a single sample in a study of T cell responses to AZD1222 COVID-19 vaccine. Clones were read by immunoSEQ multiplex PCR, and TCRdb kept only the in-frame ones, dropping some. Among about 130,000 clones listed, 75% to 90% were seen once. Sequences were derived from peripheral blood, sampled on day 0 of AZD1222 vaccination. Every receptor here comes from an adult in good health. Both conserved end residues are part of each CDR3. D genes are given only for firm matches. Some rows have no size entry. The others give once, few or many, or a class for an expanded clone.

D gene,clone size,V gene,J gene,CDR3 DNA,CDR3 protein
.,.,TRBV7-2,TRBJ2-4,TGTGCCAGCAGCTTGAACGGAAACATTCAGTACTTC,CASSLNGNIQYF
.,.,TRBV7-8,TRBJ1-6,TGTGCCAGCAGCTCGTATCCGTGGGCCAATTCACCCCTCCACTTT,CASSSYPWANSPLHF
TRBD2,.,TRBV6-1,TRBJ2-4,TGTGCCAGCAGTGAAAAAGGGACTAGCGGGGGGGCATGGGAGAAAAACATTCAGTACTTC,CASSEKGTSGGAWEKNIQYF
.,.,TRBV28,TRBJ1-2,TGTGCCAGCAGCCCGTCCCCGCCGGCGACTTATGGCTACACCTTC,CASSPSPPATYGYTF
.,.,TRBV5-4,TRBJ1-1,TGTGCCAGCAGCTCCACAGGTGACAACACTGAAGCTTTCTTT,CASSSTGDNTEAFF
.,few,TRBV12-5,TRBJ2-7,TGTGCTAGTGGCCTTGGGCTTGAGCAGTACTTC,CASGLGLEQYF
.,.,TRBV5-1,TRBJ2-3,TGCGCCAGCACTAACGCTACTAGCACAGATACGCAGTATTTT,CASTNATSTDTQYF
.,.,TRBV19,TRBJ2-7,TGTGCCAGTAGTCGGACAGTTAGCTACGAGCAGTACTTC,CASSRTVSYEQYF
TRBD1,.,TRBV4-1,TRBJ1-3,TGCGCCAGCAGCCATCAACAGGGGGCGGCCGGAAACACCATATATTTT,CASSHQQGAAGNTIYF
TRBD2,once,TRBV3-1/TRBV3-2,TRBJ2-5,TGTGCCAGCAGCCAAGAGGAGGAGGCACTAGCGGGGTTCCAAGAGACCCAGTACTTC,CASSQEEEALAGFQETQYF
.,.,TRBV12-3/TRBV12-4,TRBJ2-2,TGTGCCAGCAGCACAGGGCCAGGGGGGGAGCTGTTTTTT,CASSTGPGGELFF
.,.,TRBV7-9,TRBJ1-2,TGTGCCAGCAGACCCGGGACGTCCTATGGCTACACCTTC,CASRPGTSYGYTF
TRBD1,.,TRBV4-1,TRBJ2-7,TGCGCCAGCAGCATCGGACAGGGGACCTACGAGCAGTACTTC,CASSIGQGTYEQYF
.,.,TRBV12-5,TRBJ2-2,TGTGCTAGTGGTTTGGTACTTTTCGGGGAGCTGTTTTTT,CASGLVLFGELFF
.,.,TRBV9,TRBJ1-2,TGTGCCAGCAGCCGAGATACTAACTATGGCTACACCTTC,CASSRDTNYGYTF
TRBD1,once,TRBV28,TRBJ1-1,TGTGCCAGCAGTCCGGGACAGGGGCACACTGAAGCTTTCTTT,CASSPGQGHTEAFF
.,.,TRBV4-1,TRBJ2-7,TGCGCCAGCAGCCCAACCGGGCGCGAGCAGTACTTC,CASSPTGREQYF
.,.,TRBV4-2,TRBJ1-1,TGTGCCAGCAGCCCGATAGGGGAGCTAATGAACACTGAAGCTTTCTTT,CASSPIGELMNTEAFF
.,.,TRBV19,TRBJ2-1,TGTGCCAGTAGTATAAGGATCGGCTCCTATGAGAATGAGCAGTTCTTC,CASSIRIGSYENEQFF
.,.,TRBV9,TRBJ2-1,TGTGCCAGCAGCGTAGAGGGCCGTGGATCCGATGAGCAGTTCTTC,CASSVEGRGSDEQFF
.,.,TRBV25-1,TRBJ2-7,TGTGCCAGCAGTGAACGGGGATCCGAGCAGTACTTC,CASSERGSEQYF
.,.,TRBV30,TRBJ1-2,TGTGCCTGGAACGGGCAGGGGAATGTCCTCTATGGCTACACCTTC,CAWNGQGNVLYGYTF
.,.,TRBV5-8,TRBJ1-5,TGTGCCAGCAGCTGGTCCGGGGGGGAGCCCCAGCATTTT,CASSWSGGEPQHF
.,few,TRBV7-9,TRBJ1-1,TGTGCCAGCAGCTTAGACAGGTTGAACACTGAAGCTTTCTTT,CASSLDRLNTEAFF
.,.,TRBV4-1,TRBJ1-1,TGCGCCAGCAGCCAAGCGGCCTGGGGCTTAAAGACTGAAGCTTTCTTT,CASSQAAWGLKTEAFF
.,.,TRBV19,TRBJ2-1,TGTGCCAGTAGTAAGGACTACAGCTACAATGAGCAGTTCTTC,CASSKDYSYNEQFF
.,.,TRBV24-1,TRBJ2-1,TGTGCCACCAGTGATAAGGGTCAGCTTCGTGAGCAGTTCTTC,CATSDKGQLREQFF